These 30 T cell receptor beta chains came from one sample sequenced in a study of blood T cell repertoires in COVID-19. The table came from immunoSEQ multiplex PCR; TCRdb's copy has only in-frame clones and leaves some out. The sample consists of fewer than 250,000 clones, about 91% of them appearing once. Material: peripheral blood. The receptors originated from a woman aged 40-49 years with acute or convalescent COVID-19.

The chain combines TRBV2 with TRBJ2-4, with a tentative D call TRBD1 (6 bases). CDR1 and CDR2 (germline): SNHLY, FYNNEI. The CDR3 is made up of 14 amino acids. V lost 10 bases to trimming and J lost 6 bases, with 19 bases between them. The CDR3 sequence is CATVSGGTRNIQYF. As DNA, the CDR3 is TGTGCCACCGTAAGTGGGGGCACCAGAAACATTCAGTACTTC.

V gene TRBV6-5 combines with J gene TRBJ2-3, with D tentatively TRBD2 (6 bases). V lost 8 bases and J lost 2, with 14 bases in between. This CDR3 has 14 amino acids. CDR1 and CDR2 from the germline V gene are MNHEY and SVGAGI. CDR3 coding DNA: TGTGCCAGCGGGTGGCGGGGAGACACAGATACGCAGTATTTT. It yields the protein CASGWRGDTDTQYF.

V gene TRBV5-6 combines with J gene TRBJ1-1, with a possible D match to TRBD1 (5 bases). Germline CDR1 reads SGHDT; CDR2 reads YYEEEE. Trimming left V 3 bases short and J 6 bases short, with 12 bases between. The CDR3 contains 13 residues. CDR3 sequence (DNA): TGTGCCAGCAGCTGGGGGGTGGGAGCTGAAGCTTTCTTT. Protein: CASSWGVGAEAFF.

The V call is TRBV5-4, the J call TRBJ2-5; 8 bases line up with TRBD2. Unmatched junction bases numbered 5, after V lost 3 bases and J lost 4 bases. The germline CDR1 and CDR2 sequences are SGHNT and YYREEE (reference sequence). The CDR3 consists of 14 residues. CDR3 residues: CASSSGGASETQYF. In nucleotides, the CDR3 is TGTGCCAGCAGCTCCGGGGGGGCCTCAGAGACCCAGTACTTC.

The rearrangement uses TRBV4-1 and TRBJ1-4, with a tentative D call TRBD1 (6 bases). The CDR3 contains 14 residues. Trimming removed 0 bases at V and 8 bases at J, with 10 bases between. Germline values: CDR1 MGHRA, CDR2 YSYEKL. The CDR3 sequence is CASSQDRGEEKLFF. In DNA, the CDR3 is TGCGCCAGCAGCCAAGACAGGGGTGAGGAAAAACTGTTTTTT.

V gene TRBV19 combines with J gene TRBJ1-5; 9 nucleotides agree with TRBD1. The germline CDR1 and CDR2 sequences are LNHDA and SQIVND (reference sequence). Trimming removed 5 bases from V and 0 bases from J; junction bases left unmatched: 8. The CDR3 sequence is 17 residues long. In DNA, the CDR3 is TGTGCCAGTAGTTCATGGGACAGGGCCCTTAGCAATCAGCCCCAGCATTTT. Amino acids: CASSSWDRALSNQPQHF.

The chain is built from TRBV11-2 and TRBJ2-7, with D unresolved. This CDR3 spans 14 amino acids. The germline V gene encodes CDR1 SGHAT and CDR2 FQNNGV. The V gene lost 7 bases and the J gene lost 0 bases, with 13 bases spanning the gap. CDR3 in amino acids: CASIAGLSSYEQYV. The CDR3 nucleotides are TGTGCCAGCATTGCAGGCCTTTCCTCCTACGAGCAGTACGTC.

The chain has TRBV27 and TRBJ1-2, with 9 positions matching TRBD1. CDR3 length: 17 residues. CDR1 and CDR2 (germline): MNHEY, SMNVEV (reference sequence). V gave up 0 bases and J gave up 3 bases; unmatched junction bases: 8. This chain's CDR3 is CASSLSTGGTSYYGYTF. CDR3 bases: TGTGCCAGCAGTTTATCGACAGGGGGAACCTCCTACTATGGCTACACCTTC.

The J gene is TRBJ2-2, the V gene TRBV6-4, with D perhaps matching TRBD2 (5 bases). CDR3 length: 16 residues. Between the trimmed V and J ends, which lost 2 bases and 2 bases, there was a span of 12 bases. Germline V gene sequence: CDR1 MRHNA, CDR2 SNTAGT. The chain's CDR3 is CASSDTRLPNTGELFF. CDR3 nucleotide sequence: TGTGCCAGCAGTGACACCCGACTACCTAACACCGGGGAGCTGTTTTTT.

The genes are TRBV24-1 and TRBJ2-1; 9 bases match TRBD1. The trim removed 7 bases at V and 8 bases at J, leaving 8 bases unmatched. The CDR3 runs to 14 residues. CDR1 and CDR2 (germline): KGHDR, SFDVKD. The CDR3 here is CATSGPGTGYEQFF. In DNA, the CDR3 is TGTGCCACCAGCGGACCCGGGACAGGGTATGAGCAGTTCTTC.

This chain's CDR3 is CASSHPPGTGVNTGELFF. Here the CDR3 DNA reads TGTGCCAGCAGCCACCCTCCCGGGACAGGGGTGAACACCGGGGAGCTGTTTTTT. The genes are TRBV9 and TRBJ2-2, with 10 bases lining up with TRBD1. After removal of 4 bases from V and 1 base from J, the junction contained 10 bases not matched to a gene. Germline CDR1 is SGDLS and CDR2 is YYNGEE. This CDR3 has 18 amino acids.

The chain combines TRBV6-6 with TRBJ2-6; 10 bases fit TRBD1. CDR1 is MNHNY, CDR2 SVGAGI, per germline (reference sequence). Trimming took 8 bases from V and 2 from J; bases not matched to a gene: 6. The CDR3 has 16 residues. The CDR3 loop reads CASRDRGGTGANVLTF. The CDR3 nucleotides are TGTGCCAGCCGGGACAGGGGTGGAACTGGGGCCAACGTCCTGACTTTC.

A remark on this clone: Other nucleotide sequences in the sample specify the same CDR3. V is TRBV5-1 and J is TRBJ1-4; no firm D call. The CDR3 consists of 15 residues. Deletions cut 0 bases from V and 0 bases from J, with 6 bases between. Germline V gene data show CDR1 as SGHRS and CDR2 as YFSETQ. The CDR3 nucleotides are TGCGCCAGCAGCTTGGCGGGGTCAACTAATGAAAAACTGTTTTTT. As protein: CASSLAGSTNEKLFF.

V gene TRBV2 combines with J gene TRBJ1-1, with 9 positions matching TRBD1. Germline values: CDR1 SNHLY, CDR2 FYNNEI. Trimming took 6 bases from V and 2 from J; bases not matched to a gene: 4. This CDR3 is built from 14 residues. The CDR3 bases are TGTGCCAGCAGGTCGGGACAGGGAAACACTGAAGCTTTCTTT. Translation: CASRSGQGNTEAFF. The variable domain in full, completed from reference TRBV2 and TRBJ1-1, reads EPEVTQTPSHQVTQMGQEVILRCVPISNHLYFYWYRQILGQKVEFLVSFYNNEISEKSEIFDDQFSVERPDGSNFTLKIRSTKLEDSAMYFCASRSGQGNTEAFFGQGTRLTVV.

The V gene is TRBV19, the J gene TRBJ1-2; TRBD1 is a possible D gene (5 bases). Trimming took 4 bases from V and 7 from J, leaving 22 bases between them. The germline V gene encodes CDR1 LNHDA and CDR2 SQIVND (reference sequence). The CDR3 runs to 16 residues. CDR3 in amino acids: CASSTELRAGGSGYTF. The CDR3 DNA reads as TGTGCCAGTAGTACAGAACTCAGGGCGGGGGGTTCTGGCTACACCTTC. Full variable domain (outside the CDR3, taken from reference TRBV19 and TRBJ1-2): DGGITQSPKYLFRKEGQNVTLSCEQNLNHDAMYWYRQDPGQGLRLIYYSQIVNDFQKGDIAEGYSVSREKKESFPLTVTSAQKNPTAFYLCASSTELRAGGSGYTFGSGTRLTVV.

V gene TRBV6-5 combines with J gene TRBJ1-1; D is perhaps TRBD1 (6 bases). This CDR3 spans 14 amino acids. The germline V gene encodes CDR1 MNHEY and CDR2 SVGAGI. The V and J ends lost 6 bases and 5 bases respectively, with 16 bases between them. As DNA, the CDR3 is TGTGCCAGCAGCCGCAGGGCCAGGGGAACTGAAGCTTTCTTT. Its translation: CASSRRARGTEAFF.

The V gene is TRBV28, the J gene TRBJ2-5; 7 bases fit TRBD2. The germline gives CDR1 MDHEN, CDR2 SYDVKM. V lost 2 bases and J lost 1; bases outside the gene matches: 4. This CDR3 is 15 amino acids long. The CDR3 is CASSLPGLLQETQYF. The CDR3 bases are TGTGCCAGCAGTTTACCGGGACTACTCCAAGAGACCCAGTACTTC.

The chain has TRBV7-8 and TRBJ2-5; D perhaps matches TRBD1 (8 bases). V dropped 5 bases and J dropped 5 bases, with 24 bases sitting between them. The CDR3 runs to 17 residues. The germline V gene encodes CDR1 SGHVS and CDR2 FQNEAQ. CDR3 nucleotide sequence: TGTGCCAGCAGCCTAGGATTACGAGACAGGGGAGGGGAGACCCAGTACTTC. Encoded protein: CASSLGLRDRGGETQYF.

The V gene is TRBV3-1 (or the pseudogene TRBV3-2), the J gene TRBJ1-1, with a possible D match to TRBD1 (6 bases). Germline V gene sequence: CDR1 LGHDT, CDR2 YNNKEL (reference sequence). This CDR3 region has 14 residues. V was cut by 2 bases and J by 1 base, with 8 bases left in between. The CDR3 DNA is TGTGCCAGCAGCCAACGACAGGCGAACACTGAAGCTTTCTTT. Translation gives CASSQRQANTEAFF.

This sequence joins TRBV10-2 and TRBJ1-1; D uncertain. With 4 bases removed from V and 7 bases from J, the gap between germline ends came to 13 bases. The CDR3 has 13 amino acids. Germline CDR1 is WSHSY and CDR2 is SAAADI. The CDR3 reads CASSGNGFGEAFF. In nucleotides, the CDR3 is TGCGCCAGCAGTGGCAACGGGTTTGGTGAAGCTTTCTTT.

This clone was seen just once. This chain links TRBV10-3 with TRBJ1-2; maybe TRBD1 (6 bases). The CDR3 totals 12 residues. Looked up from germline, CDR1 is ENHRY and CDR2 is SYGVKD. V was trimmed by 9 bases and J by 8 bases, leaving 16 bases between them. CDR3: CAISRDTVGYTF. The CDR3 region has the DNA TGTGCCATTTCACGGGACACAGTAGGCTACACCTTC.

This clone was picked up a small number of times. The chain employs TRBV10-1 and TRBJ2-5, with D possibly being TRBD1 (6 bases). Trimming cost V 8 bases and J 3 bases, with 25 bases left between them. The CDR3 is made up of 17 amino acids. The germline V gene encodes CDR1 WNHNN and CDR2 SYGVQD (reference sequence). The CDR3 DNA reads as TGCGCCAGCCCCACTCCCATCCGCACAGGGAACGAAGAGACCCAGTACTTC. Translated, it gives CASPTPIRTGNEETQYF.

This clone was observed once. The gene calls are TRBV9 and TRBJ1-6; maybe TRBD1 (5 bases). CDR1 SGDLS and CDR2 YYNGEE come from the germline V gene. The CDR3 runs 13 residues. Trimming shortened V by 3 bases and J by 5 bases, and 6 bases separated the two germline ends. CDR3 coding DNA: TGTGCCAGCAGCGGGGGGGATAATTCACCCCTCCACTTT. Translating gives CASSGGDNSPLHF.

The chain uses TRBV6-1 and TRBJ2-1, with TRBD2 as a possible D gene (5 bases). V lost 1 base and J lost 4, with 11 bases in between. The germline gives CDR1 MNHNS, CDR2 SASEGT. This CDR3 is built from 15 residues. The CDR3: CASSEGVGIYNEQFF. In DNA, the CDR3 is TGTGCCAGCAGTGAAGGTGTCGGGATATACAATGAGCAGTTCTTC.

V and J are TRBV5-4 and TRBJ1-2; D not certain. V was cut by 2 bases and J by 6 bases, with 14 bases left in between. The V gene's germline CDR1 is SGHNT and CDR2 YYREEE (reference sequence). The CDR3 length is 14 residues. The CDR3 is CASSLSGRWDGYTF. DNA for the CDR3: TGTGCCAGCAGCTTATCAGGCAGATGGGATGGCTACACCTTC.

This clone occurred a few times. This chain connects TRBV7-2 to TRBJ2-7, with D perhaps TRBD2 (6 bases). The germline V gene encodes CDR1 SGHTA and CDR2 FQGNSA. CDR3 length: 12 amino acids. V shed 6 bases and J shed 6 bases, with 12 bases lying between them. CDR3 in DNA: TGTGCCAGCAGTACGGGGGTCCCCGAGCAGTACGTC. It encodes CASSTGVPEQYV.

This chain joins TRBV4-2 and TRBJ2-4; TRBD2 might be the D (6 bases). The V gene's germline CDR1 is LGHNA and CDR2 YNFKEQ. The CDR3 is 16 residues long. Trimming shortened V by 0 bases and J by 5 bases, and 14 bases separated the two germline ends. The CDR3 coding sequence is TGTGCCAGCAGCCAAGATGACACCGGGGGTCAAAACATTCAGTACTTC. As protein: CASSQDDTGGQNIQYF.

The chain joins TRBV6-5 to TRBJ2-5; TRBD2 matches at 8 bases. This CDR3 comprises 14 residues. Per the germline V gene, CDR1 is MNHEY and CDR2 is SVGAGI. Trimming took 4 bases from V and 5 from J; bases not matched to a gene: 6. CDR3 DNA: TGTGCCAGCAGTTCGGGGGGGCCTGGGGAGACCCAGTACTTC. This sequence encodes CASSSGGPGETQYF.

The V call is TRBV4-1, the J call TRBJ1-1, with 8 positions matching TRBD1. Trimming took 4 bases from V and 2 from J; bases not matched to a gene: 6. CDR3 length: 15 amino acids. CDR1 is MGHRA, CDR2 YSYEKL, per germline. The CDR3 bases are TGCGCCAGCAGCCCAGCAGGGGGCGGAAACACTGAAGCTTTCTTT. Translated: CASSPAGGGNTEAFF.

The gene calls are TRBV23-1 and TRBJ1-3; 7 bases line up with TRBD1. TRBV23-1 is an ORF; its function is uncertain. The CDR3 totals 17 residues. Trimming cost V 3 bases and J 0 bases; bases outside gene matches: 8. CDR3 coding DNA: TGCGCCAGCAGTCAGGTTAGACAGGGAAGCTCTGGAAACACCATATATTTT. Translating gives CASSQVRQGSSGNTIYF.